The present T cell receptor (beta chain) was sequenced within a study of read filtering for tumor transcriptome and immune sequencing. This library used approximately 370 ng RNA and molecular barcoded adaptors spanning alpha/delta and beta/gamma chains. TCRdb independently ran MiXCR on the reads; one entry per CDR3 protein. The table shows about 62,000 distinct CDR3 sequences, with about 19% occurring only once. There are many counts of this clonotype. The V gene end was trimmed by 6 bases and the J gene end by 8 bases; junction bases not matched to a gene: 5. Germline CDR1 ENHRY, CDR2 SYGVKD. The CDR3 has 14 residues.

The receptor was derived from a donor at least 40 years old with multiple myeloma. The material sequenced was a population of CD138-negative cells sorted from bone marrow. The rearrangement uses TRBV10-3 and TRBJ2-1, with 12 bases fitting TRBD1. CDR3 DNA: TGTGCCATCAGGTTGGGACAGGGGGCGCATGAGCAGTTCTTC. It specifies CAIRLGQGAHEQFF.